Below, 9 T cell receptor beta chains from the same sample are listed, as sequenced in a study of T cell repertoires in ileal Crohn's disease. TCRdb's table, derived via immunoSEQ multiplex PCR, lists solely in-frame clones and lacks some. The table has approximately 12,000 clones, around 77% seen once. The sequencing sample was made of ileal tissue. Every receptor here comes from an adult with Crohn's disease.

This chain uses TRBV7-2 with TRBJ1-1; a weak D match, TRBD1 (6 bases). V lost 1 base, J lost 4 bases, and 10 bases lay in between. The CDR3 covers 14 residues. Germline CDR1 reads SGHTA; CDR2 reads FQGNSA. The CDR3 region has the DNA TGTGCCAGCAGCTTAGAAAGGGGGACCACTGAAGCTTTCTTT. Translating it yields CASSLERGTTEAFF.

The chain has TRBV6-1 and TRBJ2-7, with TRBD1 identical over 7 bases. With V trimmed by 8 bases and J by 3 bases, 7 bases remained unmatched. Looked up from germline, CDR1 is MNHNS and CDR2 is SASEGT. CDR3 length: 13 amino acids. The CDR3 DNA follows: TGTGCCAGCTCCGGGACAGCAGACTACGAGCAGTACTTC. As protein: CASSGTADYEQYF.

The CDR3 region is CASSLRESNTGELFF. CDR3 sequence (DNA): TGCGCCAGCAGCTTGCGGGAATCGAACACCGGGGAGCTGTTTTTT. The rearrangement uses TRBV5-1 and TRBJ2-2, with D possibly being TRBD2 (5 bases). This CDR3 comprises 15 residues. The V end was cut by 1 base, the J end by 0 bases, with 7 bases between. The germline V gene has CDR1 SGHRS and CDR2 YFSETQ.

V usage is TRBV11-3 and J usage is TRBJ2-1; 7 bases are shared with TRBD2. Per germline, CDR1 SGHNT and CDR2 YENEEA. V was pared by 0 bases and J by 3 bases, with 2 bases of the junction left unmatched. This CDR3 has 15 residues. CDR3 nucleotides: TGTGCCAGCAGCTTAGAGACTAGCAACTACAATGAGCAGTTCTTC. The encoded protein is CASSLETSNYNEQFF.

In this sample, this clone turned up once. The rearrangement links TRBV6-1 to TRBJ1-4; weak D call: TRBD1 (6 bases). This CDR3 comprises 14 residues. V shed 5 bases and J shed 7 bases, with 14 bases lying between them. CDR1 and CDR2 from the germline V gene are MNHNS and SASEGT. The CDR3 protein is CASSSDRRREKLFF. The CDR3 coding sequence is TGTGCCAGCAGTTCCGACAGGCGTCGTGAAAAACTGTTTTTT.

The chain joins TRBV6-1 to TRBJ2-7, with D perhaps TRBD2 (5 bases). Germline V gene sequence: CDR1 MNHNS, CDR2 SASEGT. Trimming pared 5 bases from V and 2 bases from J, leaving 10 bases between. This CDR3 is built from 13 residues. CDR3 bases: TGTGCCAGCAGTTCAGAGGGTGCCTACGAGCAGTACTTC. It yields the protein CASSSEGAYEQYF.

For the CDR3, the DNA is TGTGCCAGTAGTCCTAGCGGCCCCCAAGAGACCCAGTACTTC. Amino acids: CASSPSGPQETQYF. The rearrangement joins TRBV19 to TRBJ2-5, with 7 bases identical to TRBD2. Unmatched junction bases numbered 4, after V lost 5 bases and J lost 1 base. The CDR3 length is 14 residues. From germline, CDR1 is LNHDA and CDR2 SQIVND (reference sequence).

Note on this clone: An end of the junction differs from the germline gene, which may be a read error. Other DNA sequences in this specimen translate into the identical CDR3. V usage is TRBV2 and J usage is TRBJ1-6; D not resolved. The V gene's germline CDR1 is SNHLY and CDR2 FYNNEI. The CDR3 is 15 residues long. The CDR3 region has the DNA TGTGCCAGCAGTGATTTTCGGTCCGGGAATTCGCCCCTCCACTTT. Translation gives CASSDFRSGNSPLHF.

In DNA form, the CDR3 reads TGTGCCAGCAGGGGACAGGGTGAATCACCCCTCCACTTT. It encodes CASRGQGESPLHF. The gene calls are TRBV2 and TRBJ1-6, with 9 bases matching TRBD1. The CDR3 is 13 amino acids. In germline, CDR1 is SNHLY, CDR2 FYNNEI. After removal of 6 bases from V and 10 bases from J, the junction contained 4 bases not matched to a gene.